This T cell receptor beta chain was found in a study of response to subunit inactivated influenza vaccine. The study, taken as a whole, reports: Authors proposed each seasonal influenza vaccination draws in few new T cells.

A note on this clonotype: The antigen remains unidentified.

The CDR3 covers 13 residues. Each CDR3 protein gets one entry after TCRdb re-called the RT-PCR reads with MiXCR. Among about 540,000 distinct CDR3 sequences listed, approximately 22% were seen once. The same specimen was also included in a second study, on T cells expressing NK-cell markers. From that paper: The TCR beta cDNA came from 5'RACE template switching with UMIs. It was sorted CD3+CD56+NKG2C+, CD3+CD56+NKG2C- and CD3+CD56-NKG2C+ T cells that supplied the TCR beta repertoires. The sequencing cohort of eight donors included seven HCMV-seropositive individuals and one seronegative individual. The sorts in several experiments were restricted to alpha-beta TCR T cells by an anti-gamma-delta TCR antibody.

The sequence was collected from a man aged 45-60 years who received an inactivated influenza vaccine. The specimen was CD4+ T cells sorted from PBMCs, collected 11 to 12 days after vaccination. J is TRBJ1-2 and V is TRBV12-2; no check of the table's D call, TRBD1, against the DNA was made. TRBV12-2 is a recognized pseudogene. The CDR3 region has the DNA TGTGCAAGCCGCGTAACAGGGAGACATGGCTACACCTTC. Amino acids: CASRVTGRHGYTF.